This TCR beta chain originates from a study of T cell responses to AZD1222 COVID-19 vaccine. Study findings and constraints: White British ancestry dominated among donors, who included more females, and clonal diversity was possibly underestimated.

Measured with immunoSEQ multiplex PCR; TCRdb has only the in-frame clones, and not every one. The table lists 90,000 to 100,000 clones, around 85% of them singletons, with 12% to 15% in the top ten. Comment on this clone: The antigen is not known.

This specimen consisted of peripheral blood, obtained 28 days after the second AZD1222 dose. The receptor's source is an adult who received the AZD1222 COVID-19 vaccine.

CDR3 sequence (DNA): TGCAGCGTCCGTTGGGGTACAGGGCGAGGAGAGACCCAGTACTTC. Translating it yields CSVRWGTGRGETQYF. The chain recombines TRBV29-1 with TRBJ2-5; possible D gene TRBD1, 6 bases. CDR1 is SQVTM, CDR2 ANQGSEA, per germline. CDR3 length: 15 amino acids. V was trimmed by 6 bases and J by 4 bases, leaving 21 bases between them.